The present TCR beta chain was sequenced within a study of blood T cell repertoires in COVID-19. About the study: COVID-19 samples from acute and convalescent phases originated in the United States, Italy and Spain.

Data came from immunoSEQ multiplex PCR; TCRdb stores just in-frame clones and leaves some out. The table records roughly 200,000 clones, about 90% of them present only once. Adults between about 18 and 95 years of age took part from some 25 US areas. Participants had their cohort set by participant-reported clinical history. V lost 3 bases and J lost 8, with 14 bases in between. This CDR3 spans 15 amino acids. The germline V gene has CDR1 KGHSH and CDR2 LQKENI. The sequencing sample was made of PBMCs or T cells enriched from blood (not recorded which). The clonotype originates from a man aged 30 to 39 who had recovered from COVID-19. The chain is built from TRBV18 and TRBJ1-6; the D gene is possibly TRBD1 (5 bases). DNA of the CDR3: TGTGCCAGCTCACCGCTGATGGGGGAGGATTCACCCCTCCACTTT. It is translated as CASSPLMGEDSPLHF. Full variable domain (remainder filled in from reference TRBV18 and TRBJ1-6): NAGVMQNPRHLVRRRGQEARLRCSPMKGHSHVYWYRQLPEEGLKFMVYLQKENIIDESGMPKERFSAEFPKEGPSILRIQQVVRGDSAAYFCASSPLMGEDSPLHFGNGTRLTVT.